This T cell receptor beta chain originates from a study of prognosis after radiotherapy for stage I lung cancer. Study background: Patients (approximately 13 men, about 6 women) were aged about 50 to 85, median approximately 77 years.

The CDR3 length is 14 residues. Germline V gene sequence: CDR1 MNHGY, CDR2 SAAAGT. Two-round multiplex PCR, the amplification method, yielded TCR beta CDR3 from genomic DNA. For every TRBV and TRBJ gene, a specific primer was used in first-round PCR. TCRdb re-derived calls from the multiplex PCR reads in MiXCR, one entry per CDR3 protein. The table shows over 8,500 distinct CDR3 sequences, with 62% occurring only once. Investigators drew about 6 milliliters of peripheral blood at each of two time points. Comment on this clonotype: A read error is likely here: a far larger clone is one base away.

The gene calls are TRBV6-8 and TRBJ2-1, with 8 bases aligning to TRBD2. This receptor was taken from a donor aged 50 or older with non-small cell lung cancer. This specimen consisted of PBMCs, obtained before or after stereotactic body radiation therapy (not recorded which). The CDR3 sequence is CASIYTRTSREQFF. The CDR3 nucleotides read TGTGCCAGCATTTACACCCGGACTAGCCGGGAGCAGTTCTTC.